These 25 T cell receptor beta chains were sequenced from one sample in a study of technical replicates of blood from a few donors (dated by TCRdb to about 2017). Library method: the immunoSEQ multiplex PCR assay. This immuneACCESS table, as held by TCRdb, lists in-frame sequences with V and J called but not all clones. Of the missing ones, under half trace to an unresolved V gene in checked studies; the others have no known cause. The sample table shows 85,000 to 95,000 clones, and 90% to 97% are seen once. The ten largest account for more than 0.35% of the sample. The sequenced sample was T cells isolated from PBMCs. All receptors derive from a human donor in good health.

This chain connects TRBV5-1 to TRBJ2-5, with 9 positions matching TRBD1. The CDR3 totals 14 residues. Germline-derived CDR1 and CDR2 are SGHRS and YFSETQ. V lost 4 bases to trimming and J lost 5 bases; unmatched junction nucleotides: 6. The CDR3 spells CASSRDREGETQYF. In nucleotides, the CDR3 is TGCGCCAGCAGCCGGGACAGGGAGGGCGAGACCCAGTACTTC. The full variable domain, completed using reference TRBV5-1 and TRBJ2-5, is KAGVTQTPRYLIKTRGQQVTLSCSPISGHRSVSWYQQTPGQGLQFLFEYFSETQRNKGNFPGRFSGRQFSNSRSEMNVSTLELGDSALYLCASSRDREGETQYFGPGTRLLVL.

The CDR3 loop is CASSTQTTGRGSEAFF. The CDR3 DNA is TGTGCCAGCAGCACCCAGACCACAGGTAGGGGTTCGGAAGCTTTCTTT. This chain connects TRBV21-1 to TRBJ1-1; the tabulated D call, TRBD1, remains unverified against the DNA. TRBV21-1 is annotated as a pseudogene. The CDR3 totals 16 residues.

This rearrangement joins TRBV27 to TRBJ1-3; 9 bases map to TRBD1. Germline values: CDR1 MNHEY, CDR2 SMNVEV (reference sequence). The CDR3 has 16 residues. V shed 9 bases, J shed 8 bases, and the junction held 17 bases outside the gene matches. In DNA, the CDR3 is TGTGCCAGATGTCGGGACAGGGCCGACTTAAGGGACACCATATATTTT. This sequence encodes CARCRDRADLRDTIYF.

A word on this clone: Because the CDR3's place on the DNA is in doubt, the DNA is left out and the CDR3 is given as listed by TCRdb. The chain carries TRBV21-1 and TRBJ1-2; TRBD1 was called by the table and not checked on the DNA. TRBV21-1 is an annotated pseudogene. From its first to its last residue, the CDR3 has 21 amino acids. The CDR3 protein is CARRTFGTGSVGVLNNYGYTF.

The chain couples TRBV28 to TRBJ1-5; 7 nucleotides align to TRBD1. Germline trimming cut 7 bases from V and 3 bases from J; bases unmatched to any gene: 9. This CDR3 is 15 amino acids long. Germline values: CDR1 MDHEN, CDR2 SYDVKM. CDR3: CASKSPGQDNQPQHF. Here the CDR3 DNA reads TGTGCCAGCAAGAGCCCAGGACAGGACAATCAGCCCCAGCATTTT.

This chain uses TRBV30 with TRBJ1-4; no reliable D call. The CDR3 sequence is 12 residues long. The germline V gene has CDR1 GTSNPN and CDR2 SVGIG (reference sequence). V shed 1 base and J shed 7 bases, with 7 bases lying between them. Here the CDR3 DNA reads TGTGCCTGGAGTGGTTATTTTGAAAAACTGTTTTTT. Its translation: CAWSGYFEKLFF.

This clone was seen only once. This chain joins TRBV4-2 and TRBJ1-1; D is uncertain. V was clipped by 1 base and J by 5 bases, with 8 bases between them. The CDR3 is made up of 13 amino acids. CDR1 and CDR2 from the germline V gene are LGHNA and YNFKEQ. The CDR3 DNA reads as TGTGCCAGCAGCCAAGTGGTGGAGACTGAAGCTTTCTTT. Its translation: CASSQVVETEAFF.

The chain carries TRBV15 and TRBJ2-7; the match to TRBD1 covers 7 bases. Trimming removed 0 bases from V and 4 bases from J; junction bases left unmatched: 9. In germline, CDR1 is LNHNV, CDR2 YYDKDF (reference sequence). This CDR3 contains 16 residues. The CDR3: CATSRDYRGIDYEQYF. Here the CDR3 DNA reads TGTGCCACCAGCAGAGACTACAGGGGAATTGATTACGAGCAGTACTTC.

The V gene is TRBV15, the J gene TRBJ2-1; 8 bases are shared with TRBD1. CDR1 LNHNV and CDR2 YYDKDF come from the germline V gene (reference sequence). The CDR3 length is 16 residues. V dropped 4 bases and J dropped 7; count of bases not matched to a gene: 12. CDR3 in amino acids: CATSTRRDRPSNEQFF. The CDR3 coding sequence is TGTGCCACCAGCACCCGAAGGGACAGGCCATCGAATGAGCAGTTCTTC.

This sequence joins TRBV6-7 and TRBJ2-2, with a tentative D call TRBD2 (6 bases). TRBV6-7 is an open reading frame whose function is uncertain. CDR3 length equals 17 residues. V lost 0 bases, J lost 2 bases, and 13 bases lay in between. CDR3 DNA: TGTGCCAGCAGTTACTCGATAGGTAGCGGAAACACCGGGGAGCTGTTTTTT. Protein sequence: CASSYSIGSGNTGELFF.

V and J are TRBV9 and TRBJ2-7; D is perhaps TRBD1 (7 bases). The CDR3 totals 15 residues. V gave up 4 bases and J gave up 3 bases, with 17 bases separating them. CDR1 is SGDLS, CDR2 YYNGEE, per germline. In DNA, the CDR3 is TGTGCCAGCAGCCAACACGGGGGACAGCACTACGAGCAGTACTTC. Translation gives CASSQHGGQHYEQYF.

CDR3 region: CASSLLASSTDTQYF. CDR3 coding DNA: TGTGCCAGCAGCTTACTAGCGTCTAGCACAGATACGCAGTATTTT. The chain uses TRBV7-3 and TRBJ2-3; D may be TRBD2 (6 bases). The CDR3 spans 15 residues. The germline gives CDR1 SGHTA, CDR2 FQGTGA. V was cut by 2 bases and J by 0 bases, with 9 bases left in between.

The chain carries TRBV27 and TRBJ1-1; 8 nucleotides match TRBD1. CDR1 is MNHEY, CDR2 SMNVEV, per germline (reference sequence). The CDR3 runs to 14 residues. Trimming removed 6 bases from V and 1 base from J; junction bases left unmatched: 4. The CDR3 nucleotides read TGTGCCAGCAGACACAGGGGGAGGAACACTGAAGCTTTCTTT. This sequence encodes CASRHRGRNTEAFF.

The genes are TRBV6-6 and TRBJ1-1; D unresolved. The length of the CDR3 is 12 residues. Germline assignment: CDR1 MNHNY and CDR2 SVGAGI (reference sequence). Trimming removed 5 bases at V and 7 bases at J, with 11 bases between. The DNA of the CDR3 is TGTGCCAGCAGTCCTACCACAGTTGAAGCTTTCTTT. Translation gives CASSPTTVEAFF.

This rearrangement joins TRBV30 to TRBJ2-1, with D maybe TRBD2 (6 bases). Looked up from germline, CDR1 is GTSNPN and CDR2 is SVGIG (reference sequence). V dropped 2 bases and J dropped 7 bases, with 21 bases sitting between them. CDR3 length: 16 residues. CDR3 region: CAWSKDGGVLGNEQFF. The CDR3 region has the DNA TGTGCCTGGAGTAAGGACGGGGGAGTTCTGGGAAATGAGCAGTTCTTC.

J is TRBJ2-1 and V is TRBV2; TRBD1 matches 10 bases. V trimming: 7 bases; J trimming: 3 bases; junction bases outside the gene matches: 6. This CDR3 spans 15 amino acids. Germline assignment: CDR1 SNHLY and CDR2 FYNNEI. The CDR3 sequence is CASTLGQGVYNEQFF. The DNA of the CDR3 is TGTGCCAGCACTTTAGGACAGGGGGTCTACAATGAGCAGTTCTTC.

The chain carries TRBV9 and TRBJ1-4, with D possibly being TRBD1 (6 bases). Trimming took 4 bases from V and 1 from J, leaving 8 bases between them. The CDR3 contains 14 residues. Germline CDR1 and CDR2: SGDLS and YYNGEE. CDR3 sequence reads: CASSSGETNEKLFF. The CDR3 bases are TGTGCCAGCAGCTCAGGGGAAACTAATGAAAAACTGTTTTTT.

The chain couples TRBV25-1 to TRBJ2-1, with D possibly matching TRBD1 (5 bases). V was pared by 4 bases and J by 7 bases, with 11 bases between. This CDR3 has 13 amino acids. CDR1 is MGHDK, CDR2 SYGVNS, per germline. In DNA form, the CDR3 reads TGTGCCAGCAGTGTGTCAGGGAAGAATGAGCAGTTCTTC. Translating gives CASSVSGKNEQFF. The full variable domain, in which reference TRBV25-1 and TRBJ2-1 provide the parts outside the CDR3, is EADIYQTPRYLVIGTGKKITLECSQTMGHDKMYWYQQDPGMELHLIHYSYGVNSTEKGDLSSESTVSRIRTEHFPLTLESARPSHTSQYLCASSVSGKNEQFFGPGTRLTVL.

The sample holds one count of this clone. This sequence joins TRBV27 and TRBJ2-5; D is unresolved. CDR1 MNHEY and CDR2 SMNVEV come from the germline V gene (reference sequence). Trimming stripped 1 base from V and 2 bases from J, with 8 bases between. CDR3 length equals 14 residues. The CDR3 sequence: CASSLYGSQETQYF. For the CDR3, the DNA is TGTGCCAGCAGTTTATATGGCTCTCAAGAGACCCAGTACTTC.

As DNA, the CDR3 is TGTGCCAGCAGTGTAGATTCTAGCGGGAGGTACCCCCACAATGAGCAGTTCTTC. Translating gives CASSVDSSGRYPHNEQFF. This sequence joins TRBV2 and TRBJ2-1, with 11 bases matching TRBD2. V lost 4 bases and J lost 5; bases outside the gene matches: 13. Germline loops: CDR1 SNHLY, CDR2 FYNNEI. The CDR3 sequence is 18 residues long.

J is TRBJ2-2 and V is TRBV6-1; the D is unclear. CDR1 MNHNS and CDR2 SASEGT come from the germline V gene. The CDR3 totals 14 residues. V lost 3 bases and J 6 bases, leaving 11 bases between the germline ends. CDR3 protein: CASSDNLSAGELFF. The CDR3 DNA follows: TGTGCCAGCAGTGATAACCTATCGGCCGGGGAGCTGTTTTTT.

V gene TRBV10-3 combines with J gene TRBJ1-4; D is ambiguous. Trimming took off 11 bases at V and 15 bases at J, with 10 bases between the two ends. This CDR3 contains 8 residues. Germline-derived CDR1 and CDR2 are ENHRY and SYGVKD. Written as DNA, the CDR3 is TGTGCCGGAGGAAGGATGTTTTTT. Its protein product is CAGGRMFF.

J is TRBJ1-2 and V is TRBV29-1; the match to TRBD1 covers 7 bases. Trimming cost V 7 bases and J 4 bases; bases outside gene matches: 12. CDR3 length equals 14 residues. Germline CDR1 and CDR2: SQVTM and ANQGSEA. The CDR3 sequence is CSAKGAGVTYGYTF. The CDR3 DNA sequence: TGCAGCGCCAAGGGGGCAGGGGTTACCTATGGCTACACCTTC.

This clone was picked up one time. The V call is TRBV6-1, the J call TRBJ1-3; D uncertain. The CDR3 totals 16 residues. Trimming shortened V by 1 base and J by 3 bases, and 13 bases separated the two germline ends. Germline CDR1 and CDR2: MNHNS and SASEGT. The CDR3 sequence is CASSEVDRESGNTIYF. The CDR3 bases are TGTGCCAGCAGTGAAGTCGACCGGGAGAGTGGAAACACCATATATTTT.

In this sample, this clone turned up once. The J gene is TRBJ1-1, the V gene TRBV6-6; tentative D call: TRBD1 (6 bases). Between the trimmed V and J ends, which lost 2 bases and 8 bases, there was a span of 21 bases. The CDR3 consists of 16 residues. Per the germline V gene, CDR1 is MNHNY and CDR2 is SVGAGI (reference sequence). This CDR3 reads CASSYPEGGAPLEAFF. The DNA for the CDR3 is TGTGCCAGCAGTTACCCGGAGGGGGGGGCGCCACTAGAAGCTTTCTTT.